The 2 T cell receptor beta chains reported below all come from one sample, sequenced in a study of blood T cell repertoires in COVID-19. Measured with immunoSEQ multiplex PCR; TCRdb has only the in-frame clones, and not every one. The repertoire consists of about 300,000 clones, with approximately 89% occurring once and the leading ten covering approximately 1.8%. Sequenced material: peripheral blood. These receptors all come from a woman aged 25 to 39 with COVID-19, enrolled during active disease.

This chain links TRBV11-2 with TRBJ1-2; 10 bases line up with TRBD1. Germline V gives CDR1 SGHAT, CDR2 FQNNGV. J gave up 4 bases and V 5 bases, and 10 bases lay outside the gene matches. The length of the CDR3 is 16 residues. Here the CDR3 reads CASSPLRGQGGYGYTF. In DNA, the CDR3 is TGTGCCAGCAGCCCACTGCGAGGACAGGGGGGCTATGGCTACACCTTC.

This rearrangement joins TRBV19 to TRBJ1-2; no firm D call. The CDR3 spans 16 residues. From germline, CDR1 is LNHDA and CDR2 SQIVND (reference sequence). Trimming shortened V by 4 bases and J by 4 bases, and 19 bases separated the two germline ends. CDR3 sequence: CASSRMEGSILYGYTF. For the CDR3, the DNA is TGTGCCAGTAGTAGGATGGAGGGTTCTATTCTCTATGGCTACACCTTC.